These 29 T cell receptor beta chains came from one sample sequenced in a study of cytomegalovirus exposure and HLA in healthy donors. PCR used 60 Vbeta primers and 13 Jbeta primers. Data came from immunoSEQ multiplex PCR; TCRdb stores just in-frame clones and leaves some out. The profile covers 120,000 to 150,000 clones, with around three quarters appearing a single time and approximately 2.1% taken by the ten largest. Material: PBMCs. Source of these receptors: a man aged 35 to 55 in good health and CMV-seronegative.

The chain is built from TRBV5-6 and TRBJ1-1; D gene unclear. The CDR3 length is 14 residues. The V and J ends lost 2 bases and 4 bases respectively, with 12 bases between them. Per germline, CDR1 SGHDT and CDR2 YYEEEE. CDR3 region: CASSFVRRVTEAFF. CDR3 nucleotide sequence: TGTGCCAGCAGCTTTGTCAGGCGGGTCACTGAAGCTTTCTTT.

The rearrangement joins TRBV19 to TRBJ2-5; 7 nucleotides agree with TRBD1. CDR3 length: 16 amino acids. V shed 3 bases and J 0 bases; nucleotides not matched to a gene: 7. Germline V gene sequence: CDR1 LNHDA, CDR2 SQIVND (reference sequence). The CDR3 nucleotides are TGTGCCAGTAGTATGAACAGGGGACAGTACCAAGAGACCCAGTACTTC. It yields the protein CASSMNRGQYQETQYF.

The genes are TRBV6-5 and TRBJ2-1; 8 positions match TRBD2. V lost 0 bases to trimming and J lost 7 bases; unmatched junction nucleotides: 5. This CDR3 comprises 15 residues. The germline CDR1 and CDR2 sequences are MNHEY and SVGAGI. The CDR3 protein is CASSYSREVRNEQFF. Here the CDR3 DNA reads TGTGCCAGCAGTTACTCGCGGGAGGTCCGGAATGAGCAGTTCTTC.

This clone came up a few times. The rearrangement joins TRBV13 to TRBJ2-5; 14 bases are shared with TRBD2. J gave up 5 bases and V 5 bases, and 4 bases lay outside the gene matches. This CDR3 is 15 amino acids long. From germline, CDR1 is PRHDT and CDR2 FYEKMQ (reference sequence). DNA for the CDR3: TGTGCCAGCAGCACGGGACTAGCGGGGGCGGAGACCCAGTACTTC. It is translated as CASSTGLAGAETQYF.

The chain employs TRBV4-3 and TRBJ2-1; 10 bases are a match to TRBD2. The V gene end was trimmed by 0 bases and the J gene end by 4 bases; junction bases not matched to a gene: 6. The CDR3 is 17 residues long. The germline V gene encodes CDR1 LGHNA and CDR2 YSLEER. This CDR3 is CASSQEFLAGVYNEQFF. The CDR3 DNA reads TGCGCCAGCAGCCAAGAATTTCTAGCGGGAGTATACAATGAGCAGTTCTTC.

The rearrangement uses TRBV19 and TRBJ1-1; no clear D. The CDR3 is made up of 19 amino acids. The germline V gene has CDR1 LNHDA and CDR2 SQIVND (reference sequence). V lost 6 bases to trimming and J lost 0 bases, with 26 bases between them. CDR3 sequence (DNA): TGTGCCAGTAGCCCCGTGGTGTTTTCCGTCCTTGACATGAACACTGAAGCTTTCTTT. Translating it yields CASSPVVFSVLDMNTEAFF. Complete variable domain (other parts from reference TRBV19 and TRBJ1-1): DGGITQSPKYLFRKEGQNVTLSCEQNLNHDAMYWYRQDPGQGLRLIYYSQIVNDFQKGDIAEGYSVSREKKESFPLTVTSAQKNPTAFYLCASSPVVFSVLDMNTEAFFGQGTRLTVV.

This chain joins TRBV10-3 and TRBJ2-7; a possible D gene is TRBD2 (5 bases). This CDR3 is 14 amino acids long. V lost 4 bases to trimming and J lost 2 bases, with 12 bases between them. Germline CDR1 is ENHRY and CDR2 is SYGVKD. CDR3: CAISGGRGTYEQYF. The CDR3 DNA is TGTGCCATCAGTGGTGGCCGGGGAACCTACGAGCAGTACTTC.

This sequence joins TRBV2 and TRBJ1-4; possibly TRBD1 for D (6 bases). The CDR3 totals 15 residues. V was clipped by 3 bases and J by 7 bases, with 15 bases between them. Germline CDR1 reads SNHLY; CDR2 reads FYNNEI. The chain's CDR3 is CASSDGQGLSEKLFF. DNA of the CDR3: TGTGCCAGCAGTGATGGGCAGGGGTTGTCTGAAAAACTGTTTTTT.

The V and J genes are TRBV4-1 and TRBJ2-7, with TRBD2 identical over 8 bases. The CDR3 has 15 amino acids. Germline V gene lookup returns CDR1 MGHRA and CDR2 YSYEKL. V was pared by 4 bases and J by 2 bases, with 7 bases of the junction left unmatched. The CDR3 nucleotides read TGCGCCAGCAGCCTTGAAGCGGGGGTGCCCTACGAGCAGTACTTC. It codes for CASSLEAGVPYEQYF.

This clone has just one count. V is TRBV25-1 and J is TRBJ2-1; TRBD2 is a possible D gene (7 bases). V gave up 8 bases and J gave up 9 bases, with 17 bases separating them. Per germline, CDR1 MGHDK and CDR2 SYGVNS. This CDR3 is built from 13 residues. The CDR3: CASDGGPGGEQFF. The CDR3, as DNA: TGTGCCAGCGACGGGGGGCCAGGCGGTGAGCAGTTCTTC.

CDR3 coding DNA: TGTGCAAGTCGCTTAGCCCGGGGGGCGGGACCGGGGAATGAGCAGTTCTTC. Amino acid sequence: CASRLARGAGPGNEQFF. The V call is TRBV12-2, the J call TRBJ2-1; the DNA was not used to check the table's D call, TRBD2. TRBV12-2 represents a pseudogene. The CDR3 covers 17 residues.

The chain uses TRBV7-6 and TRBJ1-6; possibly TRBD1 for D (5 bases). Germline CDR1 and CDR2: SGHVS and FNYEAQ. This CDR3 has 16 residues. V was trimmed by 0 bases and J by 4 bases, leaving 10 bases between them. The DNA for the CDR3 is TGTGCCAGCAGCTTAGCGGGGGGTGATTATAATTCACCCCTCCACTTT. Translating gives CASSLAGGDYNSPLHF.

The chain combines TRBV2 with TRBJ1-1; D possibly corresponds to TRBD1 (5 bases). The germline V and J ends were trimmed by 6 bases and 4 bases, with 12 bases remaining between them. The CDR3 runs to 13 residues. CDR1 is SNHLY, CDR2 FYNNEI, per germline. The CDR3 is CASRGRQGTEAFF. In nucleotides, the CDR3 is TGTGCCAGCAGGGGCCGTCAGGGCACTGAAGCTTTCTTT.

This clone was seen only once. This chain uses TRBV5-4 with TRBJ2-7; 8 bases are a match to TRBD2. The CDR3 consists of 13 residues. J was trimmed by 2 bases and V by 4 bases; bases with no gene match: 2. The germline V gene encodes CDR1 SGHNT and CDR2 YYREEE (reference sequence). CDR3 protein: CASSPGGAYEQYF. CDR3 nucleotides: TGTGCCAGCAGCCCCGGGGGGGCCTACGAGCAGTACTTC.

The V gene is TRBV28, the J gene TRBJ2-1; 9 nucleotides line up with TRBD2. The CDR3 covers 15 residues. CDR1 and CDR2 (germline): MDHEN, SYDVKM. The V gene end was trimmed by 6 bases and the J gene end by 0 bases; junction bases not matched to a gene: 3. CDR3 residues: CASSLSGSSYNEQFF. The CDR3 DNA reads TGTGCCAGCAGCCTTAGCGGGAGCTCCTACAATGAGCAGTTCTTC.

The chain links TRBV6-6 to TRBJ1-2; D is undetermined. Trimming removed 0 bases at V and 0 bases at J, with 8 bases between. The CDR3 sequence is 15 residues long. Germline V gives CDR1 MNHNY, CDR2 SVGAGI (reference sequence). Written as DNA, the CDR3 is TGTGCCAGCAGTTACTCCCCAGGCTCTAACTATGGCTACACCTTC. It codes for CASSYSPGSNYGYTF.

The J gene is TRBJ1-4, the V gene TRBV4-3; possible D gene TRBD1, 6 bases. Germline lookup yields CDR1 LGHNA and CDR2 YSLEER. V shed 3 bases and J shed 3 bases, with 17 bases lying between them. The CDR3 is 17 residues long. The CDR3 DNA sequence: TGCGCCAGCAGCCAGATCCACCAGGGGAAATCTAATGAAAAACTGTTTTTT. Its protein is CASSQIHQGKSNEKLFF.

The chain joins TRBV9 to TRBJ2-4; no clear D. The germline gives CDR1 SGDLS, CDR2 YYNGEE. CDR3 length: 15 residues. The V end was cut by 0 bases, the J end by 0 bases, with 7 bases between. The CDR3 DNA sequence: TGTGCCAGCAGCGTAGATGGAGTAGCCAAAAACATTCAGTACTTC. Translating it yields CASSVDGVAKNIQYF.

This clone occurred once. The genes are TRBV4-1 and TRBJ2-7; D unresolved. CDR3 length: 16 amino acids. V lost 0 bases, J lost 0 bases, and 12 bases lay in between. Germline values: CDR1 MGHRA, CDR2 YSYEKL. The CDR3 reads CASSQELQVNSYEQYF. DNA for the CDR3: TGCGCCAGCAGCCAAGAGCTCCAGGTGAACTCCTACGAGCAGTACTTC.

The CDR3 sequence is CSVGVTGGYTDTQYF. Here the CDR3 DNA reads TGCAGCGTTGGCGTTACGGGGGGGTACACAGATACGCAGTATTTT. J is TRBJ2-3 and V is TRBV29-1, with TRBD2 matching 8 bases. The CDR3 runs to 15 residues. Looked up from germline, CDR1 is SQVTM and CDR2 is ANQGSEA. V was clipped by 4 bases and J by 2 bases; unmatched bases: 8.

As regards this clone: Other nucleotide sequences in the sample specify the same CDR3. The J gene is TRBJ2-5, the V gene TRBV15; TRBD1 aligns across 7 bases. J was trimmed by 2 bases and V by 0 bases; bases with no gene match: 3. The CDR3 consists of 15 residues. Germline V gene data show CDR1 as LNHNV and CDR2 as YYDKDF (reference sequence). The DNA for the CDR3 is TGTGCCACCAGCAGAGATCGACAGGGACAAGAGACCCAGTACTTC. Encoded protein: CATSRDRQGQETQYF.

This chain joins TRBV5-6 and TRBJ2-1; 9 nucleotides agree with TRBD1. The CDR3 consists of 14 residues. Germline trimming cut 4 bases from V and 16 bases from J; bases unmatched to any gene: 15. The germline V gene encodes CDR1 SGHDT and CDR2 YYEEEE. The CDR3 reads CASSITGTGRYRFF. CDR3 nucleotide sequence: TGTGCCAGCAGCATAACCGGGACAGGGAGGTACCGATTCTTC.

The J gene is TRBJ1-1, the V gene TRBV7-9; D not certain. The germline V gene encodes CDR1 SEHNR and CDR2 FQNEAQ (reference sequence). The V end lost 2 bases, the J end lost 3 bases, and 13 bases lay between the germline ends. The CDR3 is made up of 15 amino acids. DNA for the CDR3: TGTGCCAGCAGCTTACGGCCGATTGCGGACACTGAAGCTTTCTTT. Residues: CASSLRPIADTEAFF.

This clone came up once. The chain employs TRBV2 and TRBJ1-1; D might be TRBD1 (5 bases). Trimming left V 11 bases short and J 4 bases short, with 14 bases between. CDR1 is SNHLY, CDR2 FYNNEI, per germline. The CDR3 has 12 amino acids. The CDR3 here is CAGSGPTTEAFF. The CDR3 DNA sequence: TGTGCCGGATCAGGGCCTACCACTGAAGCTTTCTTT.

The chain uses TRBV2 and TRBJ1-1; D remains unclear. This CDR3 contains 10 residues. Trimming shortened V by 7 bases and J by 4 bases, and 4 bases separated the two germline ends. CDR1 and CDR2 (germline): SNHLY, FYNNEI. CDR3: CASMSTEAFF. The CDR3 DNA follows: TGTGCCAGCATGAGCACTGAAGCTTTCTTT.

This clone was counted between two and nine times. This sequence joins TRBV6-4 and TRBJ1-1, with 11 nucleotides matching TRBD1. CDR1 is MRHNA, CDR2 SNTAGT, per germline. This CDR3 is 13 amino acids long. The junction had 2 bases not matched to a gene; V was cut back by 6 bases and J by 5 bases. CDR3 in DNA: TGTGCCAGCAGGGGACAGGGGGTGACTGAAGCTTTCTTT. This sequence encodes CASRGQGVTEAFF.

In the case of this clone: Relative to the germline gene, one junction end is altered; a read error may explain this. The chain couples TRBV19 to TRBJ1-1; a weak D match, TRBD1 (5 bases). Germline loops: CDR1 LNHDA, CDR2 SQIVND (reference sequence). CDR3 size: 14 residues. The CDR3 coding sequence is TGTGCTAGTAAGGGGTGGGGGGGAAGGACTGAAGCTTTCTTT. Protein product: CASKGWGGRTEAFF.

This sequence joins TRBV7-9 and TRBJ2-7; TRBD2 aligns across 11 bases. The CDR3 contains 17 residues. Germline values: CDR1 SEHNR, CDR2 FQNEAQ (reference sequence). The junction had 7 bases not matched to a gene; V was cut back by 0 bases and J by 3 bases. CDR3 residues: CASSLAQTSGAHYEQYF. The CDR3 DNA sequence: TGTGCCAGCAGCTTAGCGCAGACTAGCGGGGCACACTACGAGCAGTACTTC. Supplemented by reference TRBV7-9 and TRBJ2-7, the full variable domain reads DTGVSQNPRHKITKRGQNVTFRCDPISEHNRLYWYRQTLGQGPEFLTYFQNEAQLEKSRLLSDRFSAERPKGSFSTLEIQRTEQGDSAMYLCASSLAQTSGAHYEQYFGPGTRLTVT.

CDR3 in DNA: TGTGCCACCAGCGTTACTGGGGAGGTTCGGGAAAAACTGTTTTTT. It translates to CATSVTGEVREKLFF. The V and J genes are TRBV15 and TRBJ1-4, with D unresolved. The CDR3 spans 15 residues. Germline loops: CDR1 LNHNV, CDR2 YYDKDF (reference sequence). Trimming pared 5 bases from V and 8 bases from J, leaving 18 bases between.